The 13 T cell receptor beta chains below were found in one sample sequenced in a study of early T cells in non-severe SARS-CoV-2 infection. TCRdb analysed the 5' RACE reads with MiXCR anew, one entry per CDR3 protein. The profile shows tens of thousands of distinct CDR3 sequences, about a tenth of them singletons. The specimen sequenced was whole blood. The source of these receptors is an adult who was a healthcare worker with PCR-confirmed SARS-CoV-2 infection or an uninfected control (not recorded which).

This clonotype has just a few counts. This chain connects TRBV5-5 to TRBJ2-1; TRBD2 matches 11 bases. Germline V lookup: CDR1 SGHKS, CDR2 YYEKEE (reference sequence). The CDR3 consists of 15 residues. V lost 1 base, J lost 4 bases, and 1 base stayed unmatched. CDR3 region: CASSLLAGGYNEQFF. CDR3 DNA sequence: TGTGCCAGCAGCTTGCTAGCGGGGGGATACAATGAGCAGTTCTTC.

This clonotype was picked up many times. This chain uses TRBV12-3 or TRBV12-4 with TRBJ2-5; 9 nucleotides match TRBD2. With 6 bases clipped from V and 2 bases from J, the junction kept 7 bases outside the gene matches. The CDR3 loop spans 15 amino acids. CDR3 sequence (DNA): TGTGCCAGCAGCCTAGTAGCGGGGGTACAAGAGACCCAGTACTTC. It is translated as CASSLVAGVQETQYF.

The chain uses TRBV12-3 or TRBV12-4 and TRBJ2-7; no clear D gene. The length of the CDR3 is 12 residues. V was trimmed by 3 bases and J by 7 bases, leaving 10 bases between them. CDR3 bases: TGTGCCAGCAGTTTTTCAGACGGTGAGCAGTACTTC. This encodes CASSFSDGEQYF.

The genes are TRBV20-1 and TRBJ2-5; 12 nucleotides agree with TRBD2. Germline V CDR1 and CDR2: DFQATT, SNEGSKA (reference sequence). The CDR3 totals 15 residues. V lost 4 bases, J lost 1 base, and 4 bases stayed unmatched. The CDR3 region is CSATPTSGGQETQYF. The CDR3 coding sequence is TGCAGTGCTACACCGACTAGCGGGGGCCAAGAGACCCAGTACTTC.

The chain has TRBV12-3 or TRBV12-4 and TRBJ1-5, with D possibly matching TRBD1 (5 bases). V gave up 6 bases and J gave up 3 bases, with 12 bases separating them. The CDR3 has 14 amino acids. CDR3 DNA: TGTGCCAGCAGCCTCCGGGACCACAATCAGCCCCAGCATTTT. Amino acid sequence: CASSLRDHNQPQHF.

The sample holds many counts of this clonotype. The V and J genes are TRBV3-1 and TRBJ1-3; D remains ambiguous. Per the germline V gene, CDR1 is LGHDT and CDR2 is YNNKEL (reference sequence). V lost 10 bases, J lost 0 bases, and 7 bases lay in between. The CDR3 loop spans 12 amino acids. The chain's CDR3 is CATQNSGNTIYF. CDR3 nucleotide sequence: TGTGCCACACAGAACTCTGGAAACACCATATATTTT.

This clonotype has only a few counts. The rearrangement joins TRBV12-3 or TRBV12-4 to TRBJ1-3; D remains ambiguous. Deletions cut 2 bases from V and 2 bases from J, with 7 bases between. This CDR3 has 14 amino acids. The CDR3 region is CASSLPFPGNTIYF. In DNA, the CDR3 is TGTGCCAGCAGTTTACCCTTTCCTGGAAACACCATATATTTT.

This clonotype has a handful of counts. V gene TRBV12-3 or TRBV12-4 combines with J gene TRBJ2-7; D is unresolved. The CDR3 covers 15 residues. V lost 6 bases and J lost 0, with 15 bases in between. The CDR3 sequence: CASSPDGRSSYEQYF. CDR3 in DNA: TGTGCCAGCAGCCCTGACGGACGGAGCTCCTACGAGCAGTACTTC.

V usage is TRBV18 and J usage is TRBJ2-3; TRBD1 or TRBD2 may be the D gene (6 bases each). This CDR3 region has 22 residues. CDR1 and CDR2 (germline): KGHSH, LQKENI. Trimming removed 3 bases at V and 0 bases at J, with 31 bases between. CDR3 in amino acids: CASSPLGGLPPRIATSTDTQYF. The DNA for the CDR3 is TGTGCCAGCTCACCTCTCGGGGGCCTCCCCCCACGCATCGCGACTAGCACAGATACGCAGTATTTT.

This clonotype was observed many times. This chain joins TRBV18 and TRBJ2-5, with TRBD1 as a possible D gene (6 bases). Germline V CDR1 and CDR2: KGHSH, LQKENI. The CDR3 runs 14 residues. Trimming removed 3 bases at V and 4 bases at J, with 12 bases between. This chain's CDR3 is CASSPKTGRETQYF. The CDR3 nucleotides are TGTGCCAGCTCACCCAAAACAGGGAGAGAGACCCAGTACTTC.

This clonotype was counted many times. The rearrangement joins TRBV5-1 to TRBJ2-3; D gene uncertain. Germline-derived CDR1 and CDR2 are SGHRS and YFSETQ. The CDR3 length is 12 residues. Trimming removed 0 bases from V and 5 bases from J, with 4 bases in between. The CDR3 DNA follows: TGCGCCAGCAGCTTGGCCGAAGATACGCAGTATTTT. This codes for CASSLAEDTQYF.

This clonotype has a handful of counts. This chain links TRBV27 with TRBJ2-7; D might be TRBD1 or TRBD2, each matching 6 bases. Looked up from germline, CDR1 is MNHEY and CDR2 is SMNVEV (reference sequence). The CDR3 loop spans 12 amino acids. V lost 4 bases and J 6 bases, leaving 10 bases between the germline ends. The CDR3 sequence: CASSWGAGEQYF. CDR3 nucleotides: TGTGCCAGCAGTTGGGGGGCTGGCGAGCAGTACTTC.

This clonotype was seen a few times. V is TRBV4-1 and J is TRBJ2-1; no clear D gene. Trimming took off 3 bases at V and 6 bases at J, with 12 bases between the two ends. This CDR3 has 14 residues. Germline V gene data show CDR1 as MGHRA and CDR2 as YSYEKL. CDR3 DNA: TGCGCCAGCAGCCACCTGTGGTTCGCCAATGAGCAGTTCTTC. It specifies CASSHLWFANEQFF.